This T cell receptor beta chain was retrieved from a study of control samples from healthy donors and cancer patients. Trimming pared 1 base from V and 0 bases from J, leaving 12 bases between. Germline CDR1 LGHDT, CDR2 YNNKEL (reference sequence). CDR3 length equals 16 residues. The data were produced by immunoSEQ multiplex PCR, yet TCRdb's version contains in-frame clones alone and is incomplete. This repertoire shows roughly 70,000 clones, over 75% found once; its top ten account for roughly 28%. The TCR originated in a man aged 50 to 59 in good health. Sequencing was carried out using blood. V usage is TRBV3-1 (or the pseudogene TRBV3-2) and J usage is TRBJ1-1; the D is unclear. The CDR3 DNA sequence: TGTGCCAGCAGCCAAGTGCCCTTGGGTATGAACACTGAAGCTTTCTTT. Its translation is CASSQVPLGMNTEAFF.